This is a list of T cell receptor beta chains from one sample in a study of blood T cells in healthy people across ages. TCRdb re-derived calls from the 5' RACE reads in MiXCR, one entry per CDR3 protein. The repertoire has 1,800,000 or so distinct CDR3 sequences, approximately 39% of them found once; the top ten carry more than 20%. Specimen: blood. All receptors come from a human donor in good health. The CDR3 runs from the conserved cysteine through the conserved F or W.

TRBJ1-1	TRBV20-1	CSASPLAGGVEAFF
TRBJ2-5	TRBV7-2	CASSLQEKETQYF
TRBJ1-1	TRBV20-1	CSAKRSGDTEAFF
TRBJ2-7	TRBV20-1	CSARVYSAYEQYF
TRBJ2-3	TRBV12-3/TRBV12-4	CASSLSPDLGDTQYF
TRBJ1-2	TRBV7-2	CASTPGQGASGYGYTF
TRBJ2-1	TRBV29-1	CSVEPPGLAGTYNEQFF
TRBJ1-4	TRBV4-2	CASSQDGSGGEKRFF
TRBJ2-4	TRBV6-2/TRBV6-3	CASSYSLPTIQDF
TRBJ1-4	TRBV6-1	CASSIPQGFQRLRFANEKLFF
TRBJ1-1	TRBV7-6	CASSTPTDSQTNTEAFF
TRBJ2-3	TRBV6-6	CASSYVLGNRPDTQYF
TRBJ1-2	TRBV18	CASSPPTGAGGYTF
TRBJ2-5	TRBV7-2	CASSFAGLVEKGETQYF
TRBJ1-2	TRBV4-3	CASSQDLRGEEGGYTF
TRBJ2-5	TRBV6-2/TRBV6-3	CASKIQEETQYF
TRBJ2-1	TRBV5-6	CASSLGGGRSVINEQFF
TRBJ1-5	TRBV6-1	CASSAKTGVQGNQPQHF
TRBJ1-6	TRBV10-3	CATGRADNSPLHF
TRBJ2-6	TRBV4-2	CASSQVGRGRTGANVLTF
TRBJ1-4	TRBV20-1	CSARDVRAPGANEKLFF
TRBJ2-7	TRBV6-5	CASSYYPGGRGEQYF
TRBJ2-7	TRBV5-5	CASSLGGLLDEQYF
TRBJ1-5	TRBV29-1	CSVGDRADQPQHF